Here is one T cell receptor (beta chain) with its context. This record comes from a study of blood T cell repertoires in COVID-19. Between the trimmed V and J ends, which lost 5 bases and 0 bases, there was a span of 15 bases. This CDR3 comprises 16 residues. Germline V gives CDR1 MDHEN, CDR2 SYDVKM. The repertoire was sequenced with immunoSEQ multiplex PCR; TCRdb's copy has only in-frame clones and lacks some. The sample has around 220,000 clones, roughly 88% seen once. The sample comprised peripheral blood. The chain couples TRBV28 to TRBJ2-3; TRBD2 might be the D (6 bases). The receptor comes from a woman between 40 and 50 years old who had recovered from COVID-19. The CDR3 sequence is CASSAPGTESTDTQYF. The CDR3 DNA reads TGTGCCAGCAGTGCGCCCGGGACTGAGAGCACAGATACGCAGTATTTT. The full variable domain, with the rest looked up from reference TRBV28 and TRBJ2-3, is DVKVTQSSRYLVKRTGEKVFLECVQDMDHENMFWYRQDPGLGLRLIYFSYDVKMKEKGDIPEGYSVSREKKERFSLILESASTNQTSMYLCASSAPGTESTDTQYFGPGTRLTVL.